This T cell receptor beta chain was documented in a study of blood T cell repertoires in COVID-19. How the authors handled the data: Quantification of nucleated cells was approximated via reference gene primer amplification. Using immunoSEQ multiplex PCR, the repertoire was profiled, and TCRdb retains in-frame clones only, with some absent. The V and J calls and clone size come from that table; D and trimming were worked out from the DNA. The sample records about 140,000 clones, around 84% being singletons. Germline V gene data show CDR1 as SGDLS and CDR2 as YYNGEE. Trimming removed 0 bases at V and 2 bases at J, with 13 bases between. The CDR3 length is 16 residues.

This TCR was recovered from a woman aged 60-75 years with acute or convalescent COVID-19. The genes are TRBV9 and TRBJ2-3; weak D call: TRBD2 (5 bases). Sequenced input: peripheral blood. As DNA, the CDR3 is TGTGCCAGCAGCGTAGGCCTTGGGCGGGCCACAGATACGCAGTATTTT. Amino acid sequence: CASSVGLGRATDTQYF.